The next 27 T cell receptor beta chains were all read from a single sample in a study of T cells after yellow fever vaccination. TCRdb independently ran MiXCR on the 5' RACE reads; one entry per CDR3 protein. The sample contains a few hundred thousand distinct CDR3 sequences, approximately 6.3% of which appear only once. The source material was CD4+ T cells sorted from PBMCs, sampled on the day of the yellow fever booster vaccination. The origin of the receptors is a man aged 25-45 years who received the YFV17D yellow fever vaccine.

The chain couples TRBV10-3 to TRBJ2-7; 7 positions agree with TRBD2. The J segment lost 4 bases and the V segment lost 3 bases, leaving 9 bases of the junction unmatched. This CDR3 comprises 15 residues. Germline V gene lookup returns CDR1 ENHRY and CDR2 SYGVKD. The CDR3 sequence is CAISERAREEYEQYF. The CDR3 nucleotides are TGTGCCATCAGTGAAAGGGCTCGGGAGGAGTACGAGCAGTACTTC.

Comments on this clonotype: A junction end diverges from the germline sequence, so it may reflect a read error. V gene TRBV24-1 combines with J gene TRBJ2-3, with no clear D. Germline V gives CDR1 KGHDR, CDR2 SFDVKD. There are 16 residues in the CDR3. CDR3 sequence reads: CATGDSIKTGTDTQYF. The CDR3 DNA follows: TGTGCCACCGGTGATTCGATCAAAACAGGCACAGATACGCAGTATTTT.

The chain employs TRBV24-1 and TRBJ1-2; no reliable D call. V lost 3 bases, J lost 7 bases, and 11 bases lay in between. The germline CDR1 and CDR2 sequences are KGHDR and SFDVKD. The CDR3 is 13 residues long. In DNA form, the CDR3 reads TGTGCCACCAGTGATCCCAAGGGTGGTGGCTACACCTTC. Its protein product is CATSDPKGGGYTF.

In its sample, this clonotype was seen a few times. V is TRBV4-2 and J is TRBJ1-5, with 9 bases identical to TRBD1. The germline V gene encodes CDR1 LGHNA and CDR2 YNFKEQ. This CDR3 is 19 amino acids long. J was trimmed by 1 base and V by 5 bases; bases with no gene match: 15. CDR3 bases: TGTGCCAGCAGCGGCCGGGACAGGGAGTTCATTGGGAGCAATCAGCCCCAGCATTTT. This translates into CASSGRDREFIGSNQPQHF.

This clonotype was seen at least ten times. V usage is TRBV7-9 and J usage is TRBJ1-2; D remains unclear. Germline V gives CDR1 SEHNR, CDR2 FQNEAQ (reference sequence). Trimming pared 5 bases from V and 10 bases from J, leaving 11 bases between. The length of the CDR3 is 11 residues. The DNA of the CDR3 is TGTGCCAGCAGCCGACATTTCCCCTACACCTTC. This sequence encodes CASSRHFPYTF. Drawing the rest from reference TRBV7-9 and TRBJ1-2, the complete variable domain is DTGVSQNPRHKITKRGQNVTFRCDPISEHNRLYWYRQTLGQGPEFLTYFQNEAQLEKSRLLSDRFSAERPKGSFSTLEIQRTEQGDSAMYLCASSRHFPYTFGSGTRLTVV.

This clonotype was detected many times. The chain recombines TRBV5-4 with TRBJ2-1; D may be TRBD2 (7 bases). There are 17 residues in the CDR3. Trimming left V 0 bases short and J 0 bases short, with 13 bases between. The V gene's germline CDR1 is SGHNT and CDR2 YYREEE (reference sequence). The CDR3 reads CASSLGGGASSYNEQFF. CDR3 DNA: TGTGCCAGCAGCTTGGGAGGGGGGGCAAGCTCCTACAATGAGCAGTTCTTC. Full variable domain (remainder filled in from reference TRBV5-4 and TRBJ2-1): ETGVTQSPTHLIKTRGQQVTLRCSSQSGHNTVSWYQQALGQGPQFIFQYYREEENGRGNFPPRFSGLQFPNYSSELNVNALELDDSALYLCASSLGGGASSYNEQFFGPGTRLTVL.

This chain uses TRBV7-2 with TRBJ1-5; D is possibly TRBD1 (5 bases). V lost 5 bases and J 7 bases, leaving 18 bases between the germline ends. This CDR3 is built from 15 residues. CDR1 SGHTA and CDR2 FQGNSA come from the germline V gene. The CDR3 bases are TGTGCCAGCAGCATAGAGGGGACGGGGGTACAGCCCCAGCATTTT. It encodes CASSIEGTGVQPQHF. Based on the CDR3 plus reference TRBV7-2 and TRBJ1-5, the full variable domain is GAGVSQSPSNKVTEKGKDVELRCDPISGHTALYWYRQSLGQGLEFLIYFQGNSAPDKSGLPSDRFSAERTGGSVSTLTIQRTQQEDSAVYLCASSIEGTGVQPQHFGDGTRLSIL.

This clonotype was seen many times. This chain links TRBV7-2 with TRBJ2-1; D is uncertain. Trimming took 3 bases from V and 1 from J, leaving 7 bases between them. Germline V gives CDR1 SGHTA, CDR2 FQGNSA. There are 14 residues in the CDR3. CDR3 DNA: TGTGCCAGCAGCTTGTTACCTTCCTACAATGAGCAGTTCTTC. Protein: CASSLLPSYNEQFF.

The sample holds a few counts of this clonotype. The V and J genes are TRBV7-6 and TRBJ2-5; D may be TRBD2 (6 bases). Germline V gives CDR1 SGHVS, CDR2 FNYEAQ. V was cut by 7 bases and J by 1 base, with 16 bases left in between. The CDR3 has 15 amino acids. Here the CDR3 DNA reads TGTGCCAGCAACCGGGTGGCGGGGACCCAAGAGACCCAGTACTTC. Its translation is CASNRVAGTQETQYF.

The V and J genes are TRBV5-1 and TRBJ2-2; the D gene is possibly TRBD1 (6 bases). Germline V gene lookup returns CDR1 SGHRS and CDR2 YFSETQ. Trimming shortened V by 2 bases and J by 3 bases, and 11 bases separated the two germline ends. The CDR3 sequence is 15 residues long. CDR3 sequence: CASSLGGQYTGELFF. CDR3 sequence (DNA): TGCGCCAGCAGCTTAGGTGGACAGTACACCGGGGAGCTGTTTTTT. Using reference TRBV5-1 and TRBJ2-2 for the parts outside the CDR3, the full variable domain is KAGVTQTPRYLIKTRGQQVTLSCSPISGHRSVSWYQQTPGQGLQFLFEYFSETQRNKGNFPGRFSGRQFSNSRSEMNVSTLELGDSALYLCASSLGGQYTGELFFGEGSRLTVL.

This chain links TRBV6-5 with TRBJ2-4, with D perhaps assigned TRBD1 or TRBD2 (7 bases each). Germline CDR1 is MNHEY and CDR2 is SVGAGI. V was pared by 0 bases and J by 8 bases, with 17 bases between. The CDR3 is 16 residues long. The CDR3 DNA sequence: TGTGCCAGCAGTTACTCGATCTTGCAGGGGGGGGACATTCAGTACTTC. This translates into CASSYSILQGGDIQYF.

This chain connects TRBV20-1 to TRBJ2-5; TRBD2 aligns across 13 bases. Germline trimming cut 1 base from V and 5 bases from J; bases unmatched to any gene: 13. CDR1 and CDR2 (germline): DFQATT, SNEGSKA (reference sequence). The CDR3 has 18 residues. The CDR3 DNA reads TGCAGTGCTAGAGCGTCCAGGACTAGCGGGGGCTGGAGGGAGACCCAGTACTTC. This gives the protein CSARASRTSGGWRETQYF.

V is TRBV7-9 and J is TRBJ2-5, with TRBD2 identical over 7 bases. Losses at the gene ends were 0 bases for V and 4 bases for J; bases not matched to a gene: 5. CDR1 is SEHNR and CDR2 is FQNEAQ in the germline V gene (reference sequence). This CDR3 spans 15 amino acids. The CDR3 nucleotides read TGTGCCAGCAGCTTAGCAAGGGGAGGGGCAGAGACCCAGTACTTC. It translates to CASSLARGGAETQYF. The full variable domain, completed using reference TRBV7-9 and TRBJ2-5, is DTGVSQNPRHKITKRGQNVTFRCDPISEHNRLYWYRQTLGQGPEFLTYFQNEAQLEKSRLLSDRFSAERPKGSFSTLEIQRTEQGDSAMYLCASSLARGGAETQYFGPGTRLLVL.

The rearrangement uses TRBV7-9 and TRBJ2-7; perhaps D is TRBD1 or TRBD2 (5 bases each). Germline loops: CDR1 SEHNR, CDR2 FQNEAQ (reference sequence). V dropped 4 bases and J dropped 3 bases, with 10 bases sitting between them. The CDR3 is 13 amino acids. Here the CDR3 reads CASSYRTVYEQYF. The DNA of the CDR3 is TGTGCCAGCAGCTACAGGACTGTCTACGAGCAGTACTTC.

In this sample, this clonotype turned up many times. This chain uses TRBV5-1 with TRBJ1-5, with D perhaps TRBD1 (6 bases). V lost 4 bases and J lost 1, with 18 bases in between. There are 17 residues in the CDR3. Germline V lookup: CDR1 SGHRS, CDR2 YFSETQ. CDR3 DNA sequence: TGCGCCAGCAGCCCATTACCAACAGGGAACAGCAATCAGCCCCAGCATTTT. This codes for CASSPLPTGNSNQPQHF. The full variable domain, its missing parts supplied by reference TRBV5-1 and TRBJ1-5, is KAGVTQTPRYLIKTRGQQVTLSCSPISGHRSVSWYQQTPGQGLQFLFEYFSETQRNKGNFPGRFSGRQFSNSRSEMNVSTLELGDSALYLCASSPLPTGNSNQPQHFGDGTRLSIL.

This clonotype occurred a few times. The chain has TRBV15 and TRBJ2-1, with 9 bases matching TRBD2. CDR3 size: 16 residues. J gave up 6 bases and V 4 bases, and 10 bases lay outside the gene matches. Germline V lookup: CDR1 LNHNV, CDR2 YYDKDF (reference sequence). This CDR3 reads CATSKGSGGRANEQFF. In DNA form, the CDR3 reads TGTGCCACCAGCAAGGGTTCGGGCGGGAGGGCCAATGAGCAGTTCTTC.

This clonotype has a handful of counts. V usage is TRBV7-9 and J usage is TRBJ2-1, with D tentatively TRBD1 or TRBD2 (6 bases each). Germline loops: CDR1 SEHNR, CDR2 FQNEAQ (reference sequence). V was trimmed by 5 bases and J by 8 bases, leaving 16 bases between them. The CDR3 has 14 amino acids. In nucleotides, the CDR3 is TGTGCCAGCAGCCCCAGAGGGGGGTTCGATGAGCAGTTCTTC. Its protein product is CASSPRGGFDEQFF.

This clonotype occurred a few times. The genes are TRBV7-3 and TRBJ2-3; tentative D call: TRBD2 (5 bases). There are 13 residues in the CDR3. V lost 4 bases and J lost 6, with 11 bases in between. Per the germline V gene, CDR1 is SGHTA and CDR2 is FQGTGA. The DNA for the CDR3 is TGTGCCAGCAGCTACGGGGAGAGGGATACGCAGTATTTT. This gives the protein CASSYGERDTQYF.

The chain employs TRBV28 and TRBJ2-1; possibly TRBD2 for D (6 bases). Germline assignment: CDR1 MDHEN and CDR2 SYDVKM. The CDR3 consists of 14 residues. Trimming took 8 bases from V and 2 from J, leaving 13 bases between them. The CDR3 region is CASGERAPYNEQFF. DNA of the CDR3: TGTGCCAGCGGCGAGCGGGCCCCCTACAATGAGCAGTTCTTC.

This clonotype was seen repeatedly, ten times or more. V and J are TRBV20-1 and TRBJ2-1; weak D call: TRBD2 (6 bases). The CDR3 runs 14 residues. From germline, CDR1 is DFQATT and CDR2 SNEGSKA (reference sequence). The V and J ends lost 1 base and 4 bases respectively, with 11 bases between them. CDR3 sequence: CSARGYSGYNEQFF. The CDR3 DNA is TGCAGTGCTAGAGGATATAGCGGTTACAATGAGCAGTTCTTC.

The gene calls are TRBV30 and TRBJ2-1, with TRBD2 identical over 7 bases. The CDR3 totals 21 residues. The germline V gene encodes CDR1 GTSNPN and CDR2 SVGIG (reference sequence). J lost 6 bases, V lost 4 bases, and 30 bases had no gene match. Here the CDR3 reads CAWKLALLFGGGQRDSNEQFF. The CDR3 region has the DNA TGTGCCTGGAAACTAGCATTACTCTTTGGTGGAGGCCAGCGGGATAGCAATGAGCAGTTCTTC.

Ten or more counts support this clonotype. The chain carries TRBV20-1 and TRBJ2-1; possibly TRBD2 for D (6 bases). CDR1 is DFQATT, CDR2 SNEGSKA, per germline (reference sequence). Trimming shortened V by 6 bases and J by 3 bases, and 21 bases separated the two germline ends. CDR3 size: 16 residues. Written as DNA, the CDR3 is TGCAGTGCCCCCTATCTGGGCGGGGCCCACTACAATGAGCAGTTCTTC. This encodes CSAPYLGGAHYNEQFF.

The table lists this clonotype with a few counts. The rearrangement joins TRBV20-1 to TRBJ1-2, with D uncertain. The CDR3 is made up of 13 amino acids. The V gene lost 0 bases and the J gene lost 6 bases, with 11 bases spanning the gap. The germline gives CDR1 DFQATT, CDR2 SNEGSKA (reference sequence). DNA of the CDR3: TGCAGTGCTAGAGATCAGTTTTCAGATGGCTACACCTTC. This sequence encodes CSARDQFSDGYTF.

The sample holds a few counts of this clonotype. The chain carries TRBV6-2 or TRBV6-3 and TRBJ2-1; D is unresolved. This CDR3 contains 13 residues. V was cut by 4 bases and J by 6 bases, with 10 bases left in between. Germline loops: CDR1 MNHEY, CDR2 SVGEGT. The CDR3 region has the DNA TGTGCCAGCAGTTCGGTAAACCCCAATGAGCAGTTCTTC. Protein sequence: CASSSVNPNEQFF.

V gene TRBV5-1 combines with J gene TRBJ2-7; 9 nucleotides line up with TRBD1. Germline V gene data show CDR1 as SGHRS and CDR2 as YFSETQ. The CDR3 length is 14 residues. V shed 0 bases, J shed 5 bases, and the junction held 3 bases outside the gene matches. The CDR3 DNA follows: TGCGCCAGCAGCTTGGGACAGGGGGGGAACGAGCAGTACTTC. This translates into CASSLGQGGNEQYF.

V and J are TRBV6-5 and TRBJ2-2; 11 positions match TRBD2. The CDR3 is made up of 15 amino acids. With V trimmed by 4 bases and J by 5 bases, 3 bases remained unmatched. Per germline, CDR1 MNHEY and CDR2 SVGAGI. The DNA for the CDR3 is TGTGCCAGCAGTTCGCTAGCGGGAGGAACCGGGGAGCTGTTTTTT. Translation: CASSSLAGGTGELFF.

This clonotype came up many times. The chain couples TRBV19 to TRBJ2-7; D perhaps matches TRBD1 (6 bases). V lost 5 bases and J lost 0, with 14 bases in between. The germline gives CDR1 LNHDA, CDR2 SQIVND (reference sequence). The CDR3 is 15 amino acids. The CDR3 DNA sequence: TGTGCCAGTAGTGGGACCAGGGGTTTCTCCTACGAGCAGTACTTC. As protein: CASSGTRGFSYEQYF.